This TCR beta chain emerged from a study of blood T cell repertoires in COVID-19. Study-wide context: Sources were T cells, B-cell-depleted T cells, or PBMCs; the material itself was cDNA or gDNA.

This CDR3 has 18 amino acids. Germline CDR1 is SEHNR and CDR2 is FQNEAQ (reference sequence). Unmatched junction bases numbered 18, after V lost 4 bases and J lost 7 bases. Original data processing: Amplification from reference gene primers served as the basis for estimated nucleated cell counts. Sequencing used immunoSEQ multiplex PCR; TCRdb keeps in-frame clones, though not all of them. V, J and clone size were drawn from that table, and D and trimming were deduced from the DNA. The sample includes approximately 160,000 clones, 80% to 90% of them seen just once. Participant-reported clinical history was the basis for cohort assignment. Recovered status applied to Cohort 3 donors who had two consecutive negative PCRs. It also applied to those with clearance or with symptom resolution. This clone was seen at least ten times.

This clonotype was sampled from a woman aged 45-60 years who had recovered from COVID-19. J is TRBJ2-1 and V is TRBV7-9; TRBD2 matches at 8 bases. Sequenced material: PBMCs or T cells enriched from blood (not recorded which). The CDR3 bases are TGTGCCAGCAGCTACCCCGTCCGGCTAGCGGGCTATAAGAATGAGCAGTTCTTC. This sequence encodes CASSYPVRLAGYKNEQFF.